This T cell receptor beta chain was documented in a study of Tregs in tolerant kidney transplant recipients. As for this clone: The antigen is unknown. The CDR3 end falls 3 residues outside the read, so it is completed with the germline J gene.

General study findings and limits: In tolerant patients, donor-specific Tregs outgrew total Tregs, suggesting antigen-driven expansion. Nucleotide sequences could not be compared across some patients' samples due to primer changes.

V dropped 5 bases and J dropped 5; count of bases not matched to a gene: 11. Germline V CDR1 and CDR2: SGHVS, FNYEAQ. The CDR3 loop spans 15 amino acids. Clones were read by immunoSEQ multiplex PCR, and TCRdb kept only the in-frame ones, dropping some. Its table records tens of thousands of clones. The source is a human donor who received a combined kidney and bone marrow transplant. Material: CD4+ T cells from blood, obtained before the transplant. The rearrangement joins TRBV7-6 to TRBJ2-7; the match to TRBD1 covers 8 bases. CDR3 DNA (partial): TGTGCCAGCAGCCCACGCGGGACAGGACGGAACGAG. Its protein product is CASSPRGTGRNE. The whole CDR3 reads CASSPRGTGRNEQYF.